This TCR beta chain was found in a study of cytomegalovirus exposure and HLA in healthy donors. Study-level points and caveats: Reported performance of the classifier showed diagnosis of cytomegalovirus status with high specificity and sensitivity.

Primers for the PCR totalled 60 Vbeta and 13 Jbeta. Profiled with immunoSEQ multiplex PCR; TCRdb holds only in-frame clones, not every one. The sample has under 200,000 clones, roughly 80% seen once; the top ten hold about 1.3%. This clone occurred once. Its antigen is not identified. Germline V gene lookup returns CDR1 WNHNN and CDR2 SYGVQD (reference sequence). Germline trimming cut 5 bases from V and 4 bases from J; bases unmatched to any gene: 7. The CDR3 covers 16 residues. The TCR originated in a man younger than 45 in good health and CMV-seronegative. The sample was PBMCs. The chain carries TRBV10-1 and TRBJ2-7; 14 bases fit TRBD2. This CDR3 is CASSPGLAGGTYEQYF. In DNA, the CDR3 is TGCGCCAGCAGTCCCGGACTAGCGGGGGGAACGTACGAGCAGTACTTC.